This T cell receptor (beta chain) was obtained from a study of blood T cell repertoires in COVID-19. Across the whole study: Material from acute and convalescent COVID-19 was sourced from the United States, Italy and Spain. In each case, the material was cDNA or gDNA derived from T cells, B-cell-depleted T cells, or PBMCs.

Generated by immunoSEQ multiplex PCR, the TCRdb table keeps only in-frame clones and is missing some. The sample has 350,000 or so clones, more than 75% seen once. Individuals drawn from 20 to 30 US areas were about 18 to 95 years old. Self-reported history from a screening survey and questionnaire set each donor's cohort. The V segment lost 5 bases and the J segment 1 base; nucleotides outside the gene matches: 6. The germline CDR1 and CDR2 sequences are SGHAT and FQNNGV. CDR3 length: 15 amino acids. V usage is TRBV11-2 and J usage is TRBJ1-1, with 8 bases identical to TRBD1. The TCR was taken from a woman in her twenties or thirties who had recovered from COVID-19. What was sequenced was PBMCs or T cells enriched from blood (not recorded which). CDR3 coding DNA: TGTGCCAGCAGCAGAAACACAGGGGGGAACACTGAAGCTTTCTTT. This translates into CASSRNTGGNTEAFF.